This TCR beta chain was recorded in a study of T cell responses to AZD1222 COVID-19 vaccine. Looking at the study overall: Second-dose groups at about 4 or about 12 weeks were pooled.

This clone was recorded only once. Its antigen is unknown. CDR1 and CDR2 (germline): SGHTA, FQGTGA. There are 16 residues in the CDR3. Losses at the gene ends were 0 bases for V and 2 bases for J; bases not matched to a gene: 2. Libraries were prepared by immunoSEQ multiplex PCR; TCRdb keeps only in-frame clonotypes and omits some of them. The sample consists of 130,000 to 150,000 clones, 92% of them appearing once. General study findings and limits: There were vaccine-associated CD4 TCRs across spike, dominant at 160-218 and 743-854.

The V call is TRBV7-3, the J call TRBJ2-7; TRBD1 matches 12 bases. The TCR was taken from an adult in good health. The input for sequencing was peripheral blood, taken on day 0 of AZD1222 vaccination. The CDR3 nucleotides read TGTGCCAGCAGCTTAACCGGGACAGGGGGCACCTACGAGCAGTACTTC. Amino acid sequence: CASSLTGTGGTYEQYF.